This TCR beta chain was identified during a study of shared clonotypes between healthy human individuals. Clones were read by immunoSEQ multiplex PCR, and TCRdb kept only the in-frame ones, dropping some. The sample holds about 2 million clones, about 95% seen once. Naive CD8 cells were CD45RO-negative, positively selected for CCR7, excluding terminally differentiated effector memory CD45RA+ cells. CDR3 length: 13 amino acids. In germline, CDR1 is MNHNS, CDR2 SASEGT. Deletions cut 7 bases from V and 2 bases from J, with 10 bases between. The sequenced sample consisted of naive CD8+ T cells sorted from blood. The rearrangement joins TRBV6-1 to TRBJ2-3, with unresolved D. The sequence was collected from a young man in good health. The CDR3 loop reads CASIGRNTDTQYF. The CDR3 DNA reads TGTGCCAGCATTGGACGGAACACAGATACGCAGTATTTT.